This TCR beta chain was identified in a study of shared clonotypes between healthy human individuals. The study, taken as a whole, reports: Only blood underwent sampling, and tissue repertoires likely differ.

The V and J ends lost 5 bases and 2 bases respectively, with 9 bases between them. This CDR3 spans 14 amino acids. The germline CDR1 and CDR2 sequences are SGHAT and FQNNGV. Sequencing was at deep level. Each cell subset's genomic DNA was divided evenly among several immunoSEQ plates. Using immunoSEQ multiplex PCR, the repertoire was profiled, and TCRdb retains in-frame clones only, with some absent. The sample carries roughly 500,000 clones, roughly 80% recorded once. On this clone: Its antigen is undetermined.

The genes are TRBV11-2 and TRBJ1-4; D uncertain. Sequences were obtained from PBMCs. The clonotype originates from a woman in her thirties or forties in good health. Some clones in this sample may be carry-over from other donors' samples. For the CDR3, the DNA is TGTGCCAGCAGCCCCGATGCTACTAATGAAAAACTGTTTTTT. It yields the protein CASSPDATNEKLFF. The whole variable domain, remainder taken from reference TRBV11-2 and TRBJ1-4, is EAGVAQSPRYKIIEKRQSVAFWCNPISGHATLYWYQQILGQGPKLLIQFQNNGVVDDSQLPKDRFSAERLKGVDSTLKIQPAKLEDSAVYLCASSPDATNEKLFFGSGTQLSVL.